Presented here are 27 T cell receptor beta chains from one specimen sequenced in a study of T cell changes during pregnancy in multiple sclerosis. Libraries were prepared by immunoSEQ multiplex PCR; TCRdb keeps only in-frame clonotypes and omits some of them. Among about 92,000 clones listed, almost 95% were seen once. The sequencing here drew on peripheral blood, taken in the third trimester of pregnancy. Every receptor here comes from a female donor with multiple sclerosis, enrolled in a pregnancy study.

The chain is built from TRBV27 and TRBJ2-3; possibly TRBD2 for D (5 bases). V was cut by 0 bases and J by 4 bases, with 11 bases left in between. Looked up from germline, CDR1 is MNHEY and CDR2 is SMNVEV (reference sequence). This CDR3 has 15 amino acids. CDR3 in DNA: TGTGCCAGCAGTTTATCGAGGCGGGCGGCAGATACGCAGTATTTT. Translation: CASSLSRRAADTQYF.

The chain is built from TRBV28 and TRBJ1-1; unclear D gene. In germline, CDR1 is MDHEN, CDR2 SYDVKM. The CDR3 is made up of 13 amino acids. The ends were cut back, 7 bases at V and 1 base at J, with 10 bases in the middle. CDR3 DNA sequence: TGTGCCAGCACCTCACTTGGGAACACTGAAGCTTTCTTT. Its translation is CASTSLGNTEAFF. Looking up the rest from reference TRBV28 and TRBJ1-1 gives the full variable domain: DVKVTQSSRYLVKRTGEKVFLECVQDMDHENMFWYRQDPGLGLRLIYFSYDVKMKEKGDIPEGYSVSREKKERFSLILESASTNQTSMYLCASTSLGNTEAFFGQGTRLTVV.

The V call is TRBV5-1, the J call TRBJ2-7; 9 bases agree with TRBD2. The CDR3 has 15 residues. Germline V gene sequence: CDR1 SGHRS, CDR2 YFSETQ. V lost 0 bases and J lost 5; bases outside the gene matches: 6. The DNA of the CDR3 is TGCGCCAGCAGCTTGGCCCTAGCGGGACCCCACGAGCAGTACTTC. This translates into CASSLALAGPHEQYF.

This rearrangement joins TRBV6-5 to TRBJ2-6, with D perhaps TRBD2 (6 bases). V shed 10 bases and J shed 0 bases, with 13 bases lying between them. Germline lookup yields CDR1 MNHEY and CDR2 SVGAGI. This CDR3 comprises 15 residues. Here the CDR3 reads CATKAGSSGANVLTF. DNA for the CDR3: TGTGCCACCAAAGCGGGCAGCTCTGGGGCCAACGTCCTGACTTTC.

The V and J genes are TRBV13 and TRBJ2-7; maybe TRBD1 (6 bases). V was clipped by 5 bases and J by 2 bases, with 13 bases between them. The CDR3 length is 14 residues. Germline lookup yields CDR1 PRHDT and CDR2 FYEKMQ (reference sequence). This CDR3 reads CASSPRTETYEQYF. The CDR3 DNA is TGTGCCAGCAGCCCCCGGACAGAGACCTACGAGCAGTACTTC.

The chain is built from TRBV7-9 and TRBJ2-2; tentatively, D is TRBD1 (6 bases). The V gene lost 4 bases and the J gene lost 7 bases, with 16 bases spanning the gap. The CDR3 is 15 amino acids. Germline V gene lookup returns CDR1 SEHNR and CDR2 FQNEAQ (reference sequence). This CDR3 reads CASSSIGTTYGELFF. The DNA of the CDR3 is TGTGCCAGCAGCTCCATCGGGACAACGTACGGGGAGCTGTTTTTT.

The chain recombines TRBV7-6 with TRBJ2-1; 13 bases are a match to TRBD2. Germline CDR1 is SGHVS and CDR2 is FNYEAQ. CDR3 length: 17 amino acids. V shed 2 bases, J shed 7 bases, and the junction held 8 bases outside the gene matches. The CDR3 bases are TGTGCCAGCAGCTTAAGGTGGCGGACTAGCGGGGGAAATGAGCAGTTCTTC. This codes for CASSLRWRTSGGNEQFF.

The V and J genes are TRBV19 and TRBJ1-1, with D possibly TRBD1 on 6 matching bases. This CDR3 spans 13 amino acids. Trimming removed 4 bases at V and 6 bases at J, with 12 bases between. Germline V lookup: CDR1 LNHDA, CDR2 SQIVND (reference sequence). This chain's CDR3 is CASSKQGYPEAFF. Here the CDR3 DNA reads TGTGCCAGTAGTAAACAGGGTTATCCTGAAGCTTTCTTT.

The chain is built from TRBV4-1 and TRBJ2-7, with 7 bases identical to TRBD2. Per germline, CDR1 MGHRA and CDR2 YSYEKL. Trimming at V came to 0 bases and at J to 9 bases, leaving 5 bases not matched to a gene. The CDR3 spans 13 residues. The CDR3 reads CASSQERERRQYF. Here the CDR3 DNA reads TGCGCCAGCAGCCAAGAGCGGGAGAGAAGGCAGTACTTC.

The CDR3 sequence: CASSLVGQTNYGYTF. CDR3 nucleotide sequence: TGTGCCAGCAGCTTGGTGGGACAGACTAACTATGGCTACACCTTC. V and J are TRBV5-4 and TRBJ1-2; 7 nucleotides agree with TRBD1. The CDR3 runs to 15 residues. Per germline, CDR1 SGHNT and CDR2 YYREEE (reference sequence). The trim removed 0 bases at V and 0 bases at J, leaving 2 bases unmatched.

This chain uses TRBV30 with TRBJ2-3; D gene unclear. The CDR3 loop spans 11 amino acids. Deletions cut 3 bases from V and 8 bases from J, with 9 bases between. CDR1 is GTSNPN, CDR2 SVGIG, per germline (reference sequence). The CDR3 sequence: CAWSHPGTQYF. Here the CDR3 DNA reads TGTGCCTGGAGCCACCCAGGTACGCAGTATTTT.

The J gene is TRBJ1-5, the V gene TRBV28, with D unresolved. Trimming removed 7 bases from V and 8 bases from J, with 12 bases in between. CDR1 is MDHEN and CDR2 is SYDVKM in the germline V gene. The CDR3 is 12 residues long. The CDR3 DNA reads as TGTGCCAGCACCACCCCCGGAGAGCCCCAGCATTTT. It encodes CASTTPGEPQHF.

V usage is TRBV11-3 and J usage is TRBJ2-7, with 9 nucleotides matching TRBD1. The CDR3 is 13 residues long. CDR1 and CDR2 (germline): SGHNT, YENEEA. The ends lost 5 bases at V and 2 bases at J; junction bases unmatched: 1. For the CDR3, the DNA is TGTGCCAGCAGCCGGGACAGGGCCTACGAGCAGTACTTC. Its translation: CASSRDRAYEQYF.

The rearrangement uses TRBV2 and TRBJ1-5; a weak D match, TRBD1 (6 bases). The CDR3 contains 15 residues. The V end lost 8 bases, the J end lost 3 bases, and 17 bases lay between the germline ends. In germline, CDR1 is SNHLY, CDR2 FYNNEI. The CDR3 DNA reads as TGTGCCAGCGCCTTAGTGGGACATAACAATCAGCCCCAGCATTTT. It translates to CASALVGHNNQPQHF. Full variable domain (remainder filled in from reference TRBV2 and TRBJ1-5): EPEVTQTPSHQVTQMGQEVILRCVPISNHLYFYWYRQILGQKVEFLVSFYNNEISEKSEIFDDQFSVERPDGSNFTLKIRSTKLEDSAMYFCASALVGHNNQPQHFGDGTRLSIL.

The rearrangement links TRBV9 to TRBJ2-1; D might be TRBD2 (6 bases). The length of the CDR3 is 15 residues. V was trimmed by 0 bases and J by 2 bases, leaving 9 bases between them. In germline, CDR1 is SGDLS, CDR2 YYNGEE. CDR3 sequence reads: CASSVVTGAYNEQFF. CDR3 nucleotides: TGTGCCAGCAGCGTAGTGACGGGAGCCTACAATGAGCAGTTCTTC. The full variable domain, with the rest looked up from reference TRBV9 and TRBJ2-1, is DSGVTQTPKHLITATGQRVTLRCSPRSGDLSVYWYQQSLDQGLQFLIQYYNGEERAKGNILERFSAQQFPDLHSELNLSSLELGDSALYFCASSVVTGAYNEQFFGPGTRLTVL.

The V and J genes are TRBV28 and TRBJ2-7; D not resolved. There are 13 residues in the CDR3. The V and J ends lost 5 bases and 3 bases respectively, with 11 bases between them. CDR1 is MDHEN, CDR2 SYDVKM, per germline. Here the CDR3 DNA reads TGTGCCAGCAGTCCTGTATTTCTCTACGAGCAGTACTTC. It codes for CASSPVFLYEQYF.

CDR3 nucleotides: TGTGCCAGTAGTATAGATGGACAGAAGGTCTCTGAAGCTTTCTTT. Its translation: CASSIDGQKVSEAFF. The chain links TRBV19 to TRBJ1-1, with D possibly matching TRBD1 (6 bases). V lost 0 bases and J lost 6, with 14 bases in between. Germline V CDR1 and CDR2: LNHDA, SQIVND (reference sequence). This CDR3 spans 15 amino acids. Drawing the rest from reference TRBV19 and TRBJ1-1, the complete variable domain is DGGITQSPKYLFRKEGQNVTLSCEQNLNHDAMYWYRQDPGQGLRLIYYSQIVNDFQKGDIAEGYSVSREKKESFPLTVTSAQKNPTAFYLCASSIDGQKVSEAFFGQGTRLTVV.

V is TRBV20-1 and J is TRBJ2-1; unclear D gene. Germline values: CDR1 DFQATT, CDR2 SNEGSKA (reference sequence). The CDR3 has 10 amino acids. The V and J ends lost 7 bases and 8 bases respectively, with 9 bases between them. The CDR3 reads CSGARDEQFF. DNA for the CDR3: TGCAGTGGAGCCCGTGATGAGCAGTTCTTC.

The chain joins TRBV6-4 to TRBJ2-3; possibly TRBD2 for D (6 bases). Germline CDR1 and CDR2: MRHNA and SNTAGT. Trimming took 4 bases from V and 0 from J, leaving 11 bases between them. The CDR3 is 15 amino acids. CDR3: CASSGQRVSTDTQYF. The CDR3 DNA reads TGTGCCAGCAGTGGCCAGCGGGTAAGCACAGATACGCAGTATTTT.

A remark on this clone: Germline and junction disagree at one end, which may indicate a read error. The V call is TRBV7-2, the J call TRBJ2-4; D remains unclear. The CDR3 sequence is 13 residues long. Germline V CDR1 and CDR2: SGHTA, FQGNSA. The CDR3 protein is CASSPVTNNIQYF. DNA for the CDR3: TGTGCCAGCAGCCCAGTCACCAATAACATTCAGTACTTC.

As DNA, the CDR3 is TGTGCCAGCAGGGCGGGAGGCCAAAACACAGATACGCAGTATTTT. The encoded protein is CASRAGGQNTDTQYF. The chain has TRBV6-1 and TRBJ2-3, with TRBD2 matching 8 bases. This CDR3 spans 15 amino acids. The J segment lost 2 bases and the V segment lost 6 bases, leaving 7 bases of the junction unmatched. Germline V gives CDR1 MNHNS, CDR2 SASEGT.

CDR3 DNA sequence: TGTGCCAGCTCTGGACAGAATTTTCAGTACTTC. Amino acid sequence: CASSGQNFQYF. V gene TRBV18 combines with J gene TRBJ2-4; TRBD1 might be the D (6 bases). Germline V gene data show CDR1 as KGHSH and CDR2 as LQKENI. Trimming removed 6 bases at V and 11 bases at J, with 11 bases between. CDR3 length equals 11 residues. The variable domain in full, completed from reference TRBV18 and TRBJ2-4, reads NAGVMQNPRHLVRRRGQEARLRCSPMKGHSHVYWYRQLPEEGLKFMVYLQKENIIDESGMPKERFSAEFPKEGPSILRIQQVVRGDSAAYFCASSGQNFQYFGAGTRLSVL.

The chain has TRBV28 and TRBJ1-4; 9 nucleotides align to TRBD1. The CDR3 runs to 14 residues. Germline V gene data show CDR1 as MDHEN and CDR2 as SYDVKM. V shed 2 bases and J 8 bases; nucleotides not matched to a gene: 3. CDR3 sequence: CASSLGQGWEKLFF. The DNA for the CDR3 is TGTGCCAGCAGTTTAGGACAGGGGTGGGAAAAACTGTTTTTT.

This chain uses TRBV18 with TRBJ2-1, with 7 bases lining up with TRBD2. The ends lost 1 base at V and 0 bases at J; junction bases unmatched: 0. Germline lookup yields CDR1 KGHSH and CDR2 LQKENI. The length of the CDR3 is 15 residues. CDR3 nucleotides: TGTGCCAGCTCACCACTAGCGGGCTCCTACAATGAGCAGTTCTTC. Translating gives CASSPLAGSYNEQFF.

This clone was observed a single time. V usage is TRBV7-8 and J usage is TRBJ2-1; 8 bases are shared with TRBD2. V was pared by 6 bases and J by 1 base, with 2 bases of the junction left unmatched. The CDR3 runs 14 residues. Germline loops: CDR1 SGHVS, CDR2 FQNEAQ. The CDR3 DNA follows: TGTGCCAGCAGGGGACTAGGATCCTACAATGAGCAGTTCTTC. This encodes CASRGLGSYNEQFF. Together with reference TRBV7-8 and TRBJ2-1, the CDR3 gives the full variable domain: GAGVSQSPRYKVAKRGQDVALRCDPISGHVSLFWYQQALGQGPEFLTYFQNEAQLDKSGLPSDRFFAERPEGSVSTLKIQRTQQEDSAVYLCASRGLGSYNEQFFGPGTRLTVL.

The V gene is TRBV7-9, the J gene TRBJ2-3; TRBD2 aligns across 7 bases. The germline CDR1 and CDR2 sequences are SEHNR and FQNEAQ (reference sequence). The CDR3 is 15 residues long. Trimming took 1 base from V and 5 from J; bases not matched to a gene: 6. The CDR3 is CASSLEAGVGDTQYF. CDR3 bases: TGTGCCAGCAGCTTAGAGGCGGGAGTGGGAGATACGCAGTATTTT.

The CDR3 reads CASSWEDREFGYGYTF. Here the CDR3 DNA reads TGTGCCAGCAGCTGGGAGGACAGGGAGTTTGGCTATGGCTACACCTTC. This chain connects TRBV5-6 to TRBJ1-2; 8 bases line up with TRBD1. The germline V gene encodes CDR1 SGHDT and CDR2 YYEEEE. J gave up 4 bases and V 3 bases, and 11 bases lay outside the gene matches. The CDR3 length is 16 residues.